This TCR beta chain was captured by sequencing in a study of radiotherapy plus CTLA-4 blockade in lung cancer. At the level of the study: Objective responses were observed in around 17% of patients, and disease control was achieved by 31%.

Data came from immunoSEQ multiplex PCR; TCRdb stores just in-frame clones and leaves some out. In the table there are over 85,000 clones, approximately 72% of which are singletons. The CDR3 runs to 15 residues. Trimming stripped 2 bases from V and 4 bases from J, with 16 bases between. The germline CDR1 and CDR2 sequences are SGHRS and YFSETQ. The sequence derives from a human donor with non-small cell lung cancer who had a partial response to radiotherapy plus ipilimumab. Some clones in this sample may be carry-over from other donors' samples. V and J are TRBV5-1 and TRBJ2-7; D possibly corresponds to TRBD1 (5 bases). The material was peripheral blood, obtained from a patient treated with radiotherapy plus ipilimumab. The CDR3 DNA reads TGCGCCAGCAGCTTCGGTGACAGTATGTCGTACGAGCAGTACTTC. Its translation: CASSFGDSMSYEQYF.